What follows describes a single T cell receptor beta chain. Both 60 Vbeta primers and 13 Jbeta primers went into the PCR. The data were produced by immunoSEQ multiplex PCR, yet TCRdb's version contains in-frame clones alone and is incomplete. The sample contains about 87,000 clones, over 65% of which appear only once. Germline CDR1 SGHDT, CDR2 YYEEEE. V shed 2 bases and J 6 bases; nucleotides not matched to a gene: 12. The CDR3 runs to 18 residues. This sample is part of a study of cytomegalovirus exposure and HLA in healthy donors. This chain links TRBV5-6 with TRBJ1-5, with 12 bases matching TRBD1. Source material: PBMCs. This TCR was recovered from a man younger than 40 in good health and CMV-seropositive. The CDR3 is CASSFYTGTGGAGQPQHF. CDR3 coding DNA: TGTGCCAGCAGCTTTTACACCGGGACAGGGGGCGCGGGTCAGCCCCAGCATTTT.